One sample yielded the 17 T cell receptor beta chains listed below, sequenced in a study of blood T cell repertoires in COVID-19. Repertoires were generated with immunoSEQ multiplex PCR, while TCRdb's copy carries only in-frame clones and drops some. The sample carries about 300,000 clones, approximately 84% recorded once. Sequenced: peripheral blood. The receptors stem from a human donor with COVID-19, enrolled during active disease. The donor label of this sample is uncertain.

The count of this clone is one. The chain employs TRBV29-1 and TRBJ2-3; D may be TRBD2 (5 bases). The V and J ends lost 6 bases and 1 base respectively, with 8 bases between them. Germline V CDR1 and CDR2: SQVTM, ANQGSEA. The CDR3 consists of 12 residues. DNA of the CDR3: TGCAGCGTCGCGGAGGGCACAGATACGCAGTATTTT. Protein sequence: CSVAEGTDTQYF.

V gene TRBV19 combines with J gene TRBJ1-1; D possibly corresponds to TRBD1 (6 bases). The CDR3 contains 14 residues. V was shortened by 4 bases and J by 1 base, with 10 bases between the two germline ends. Germline CDR1 reads LNHDA; CDR2 reads SQIVND (reference sequence). The CDR3 region is CASSTARGNTEAFF. Written as DNA, the CDR3 is TGTGCCAGTAGTACGGCCAGGGGGAACACTGAAGCTTTCTTT.

This sequence joins TRBV30 and TRBJ2-5, with no clear D. CDR3 length: 13 amino acids. Trimming removed 0 bases from V and 5 bases from J, with 10 bases in between. Germline V gene sequence: CDR1 GTSNPN, CDR2 SVGIG (reference sequence). This CDR3 reads CAWSVPEVETQYF. DNA for the CDR3: TGTGCCTGGAGTGTACCAGAGGTGGAGACCCAGTACTTC.

This clone has only a few counts. CDR3 nucleotides: TGTGCCAGCAGTTCCGAGACAGGGGGTAAAAACATTCAGTACTTC. Amino acid sequence: CASSSETGGKNIQYF. The rearrangement uses TRBV27 and TRBJ2-4, with TRBD1 matching 9 bases. From germline, CDR1 is MNHEY and CDR2 SMNVEV (reference sequence). Trimming cost V 4 bases and J 4 bases; bases outside gene matches: 5. The CDR3 contains 15 residues.

The chain is built from TRBV2 and TRBJ1-5; D unresolved. V lost 3 bases and J lost 0, with 9 bases in between. CDR3 size: 15 residues. Germline CDR1 is SNHLY and CDR2 is FYNNEI. In DNA form, the CDR3 reads TGTGCCAGCAGTGATTCATTTAGTAGCAATCAGCCCCAGCATTTT. It translates to CASSDSFSSNQPQHF.

J is TRBJ1-5 and V is TRBV25-1; weak D call: TRBD1 (5 bases). The CDR3 has 14 residues. Germline V CDR1 and CDR2: MGHDK, SYGVNS. V dropped 1 base and J dropped 3 bases, with 7 bases sitting between them. The CDR3: CASSESGLNQPQHF. CDR3 coding DNA: TGTGCCAGCAGTGAATCAGGGCTCAATCAGCCCCAGCATTTT.

This clone was seen a few times. V gene TRBV27 combines with J gene TRBJ1-2; D is unclear. Germline-derived CDR1 and CDR2 are MNHEY and SMNVEV (reference sequence). Trimming shortened V by 4 bases and J by 4 bases, and 10 bases separated the two germline ends. This CDR3 is 13 amino acids long. The CDR3 DNA follows: TGTGCCAGCAGTTCGGTGGAGGGCTATGGCTACACCTTC. Protein product: CASSSVEGYGYTF.

This clone was picked up a small number of times. This chain joins TRBV2 and TRBJ2-3; 9 bases are a match to TRBD2. V shed 8 bases, J shed 1 base, and the junction held 7 bases outside the gene matches. Germline V gene lookup returns CDR1 SNHLY and CDR2 FYNNEI. The CDR3 is made up of 15 amino acids. The CDR3 region is CASSSGIHGTDTQYF. DNA of the CDR3: TGTGCCAGCTCTAGCGGGATACATGGCACAGATACGCAGTATTTT.

The chain is built from TRBV7-3 and TRBJ1-1, with D unclear. The V end lost 4 bases, the J end lost 8 bases, and 11 bases lay between the germline ends. The CDR3 is 12 amino acids. Germline V gene data show CDR1 as SGHTA and CDR2 as FQGTGA. The CDR3 nucleotides are TGTGCCAGCAGCTCGATACAGAACGAAGCTTTCTTT. This sequence encodes CASSSIQNEAFF.

The J gene is TRBJ1-6, the V gene TRBV19, with 7 positions matching TRBD1. From germline, CDR1 is LNHDA and CDR2 SQIVND (reference sequence). Trimming at V came to 4 bases and at J to 16 bases, leaving 13 bases not matched to a gene. The CDR3 length is 14 residues. The CDR3 DNA reads as TGTGCCAGTAGTACCGACAGGGAGGCCCGCCGTCTCCACTTT. Translation: CASSTDREARRLHF.

This chain joins TRBV6-6 and TRBJ1-5; possible D gene TRBD1, 6 bases. The germline V and J ends were trimmed by 6 bases and 2 bases, with 17 bases remaining between them. Germline lookup yields CDR1 MNHNY and CDR2 SVGAGI (reference sequence). The length of the CDR3 is 16 residues. CDR3 region: CASRTGGSRGNQPQHF. As DNA, the CDR3 is TGTGCCAGCAGGACGGGGGGCTCTAGAGGCAATCAGCCCCAGCATTTT.

This chain uses TRBV28 with TRBJ1-1; 7 positions match TRBD1. Germline V gene sequence: CDR1 MDHEN, CDR2 SYDVKM. The CDR3 extends over 12 amino acids. Losses at the gene ends were 2 bases for V and 10 bases for J; bases not matched to a gene: 4. The CDR3 sequence is CASSLKTGRAFF. CDR3 nucleotide sequence: TGTGCCAGCAGTTTAAAGACAGGGCGAGCTTTCTTT. The full variable domain, in which reference TRBV28 and TRBJ1-1 provide the parts outside the CDR3, is DVKVTQSSRYLVKRTGEKVFLECVQDMDHENMFWYRQDPGLGLRLIYFSYDVKMKEKGDIPEGYSVSREKKERFSLILESASTNQTSMYLCASSLKTGRAFFGQGTRLTVV.

V gene TRBV19 combines with J gene TRBJ2-1, with D possibly TRBD2 on 6 matching bases. Trimming stripped 4 bases from V and 7 bases from J, with 17 bases between. The length of the CDR3 is 15 residues. Per germline, CDR1 LNHDA and CDR2 SQIVND (reference sequence). The CDR3 sequence: CASSTHGGPTNEQFF. The CDR3 region has the DNA TGTGCCAGTAGTACCCACGGGGGTCCTACAAATGAGCAGTTCTTC.

The chain couples TRBV3-1 (or the pseudogene TRBV3-2) to TRBJ1-3; D possibly corresponds to TRBD1 (6 bases). The CDR3 totals 14 residues. Germline V lookup: CDR1 LGHDT, CDR2 YNNKEL (reference sequence). The V gene lost 4 bases and the J gene lost 4 bases, with 11 bases spanning the gap. In DNA form, the CDR3 reads TGTGCCAGCAGCCTGGGACACCAGGGAAACACCATATATTTT. Amino acids: CASSLGHQGNTIYF.

The chain uses TRBV5-4 and TRBJ2-3, with 9 bases lining up with TRBD2. Germline V lookup: CDR1 SGHNT, CDR2 YYREEE (reference sequence). Trimming took 0 bases from V and 6 from J; bases not matched to a gene: 8. The CDR3 is 16 amino acids. CDR3 in amino acids: CASSLAPTSGWDTQYF. In nucleotides, the CDR3 is TGTGCCAGCAGCTTGGCCCCCACTAGCGGGTGGGATACGCAGTATTTT.

The chain uses TRBV5-3 and TRBJ2-7; the match to TRBD2 covers 11 bases. TRBV5-3 is designated an ORF whose function remains uncertain. J lost 5 bases, V lost 3 bases, and 7 bases had no gene match. This CDR3 contains 15 residues. CDR3 in DNA: TGTGCCAGAAGCTGCTTAGCGGGAGGGCCACACGAGCAGTACTTC. Translating gives CARSCLAGGPHEQYF.

CDR3 residues: CASSTVGTDTQYF. In nucleotides, the CDR3 is TGCGCCAGCTCTACGGTCGGCACAGATACGCAGTATTTT. V and J are TRBV5-1 and TRBJ2-3; D gene uncertain. This CDR3 has 13 residues. Trimming removed 7 bases at V and 1 base at J, with 10 bases between. In germline, CDR1 is SGHRS, CDR2 YFSETQ.